The rows below give T cell receptor beta chains drawn from one sample of a study of OX40 agonist ivuxolimab in advanced cancers. Assay used: immunoSEQ multiplex PCR; TCRdb lists only in-frame clones, some missing. Among about 92,000 clones listed, roughly nine tenths were seen once. Specimen: CD4+ or CD8+ T cells sorted from blood, collected in a trial of the OX40 agonist ivuxolimab. All receptors derive from an adult with an advanced solid tumor such as melanoma, head and neck, liver or kidney cancer. Both conserved end residues are part of each CDR3. The order of the fields is V gene, D gene, J gene, CDR3 protein, CDR3 DNA. D genes are given only for firm matches.

TRBV19,-,TRBJ2-1,CASSSERVYNEQFF,TGTGCCAGTAGTAGTGAGCGGGTCTACAATGAGCAGTTCTTC
TRBV2,TRBD1,TRBJ2-1,CASRGQGAMYNEQFF,TGTGCCAGCAGGGGGCAGGGGGCGATGTACAATGAGCAGTTCTTC
TRBV7-8,-,TRBJ2-1,CASSSGGIRVNEQFF,TGTGCCAGCAGCTCCGGGGGTATCAGGGTCAATGAGCAGTTCTTC
TRBV7-2,-,TRBJ2-3,CASSSTGTQLTDTQYF,TGTGCCAGCAGCTCAACCGGGACCCAGCTGACAGATACGCAGTATTTT
TRBV9,TRBD2,TRBJ2-3,CASSVGLAGVADTQYF,TGTGCCAGCAGCGTAGGACTAGCGGGAGTGGCAGATACGCAGTATTTT
TRBV7-9,TRBD2,TRBJ2-3,CASSGGQASGTTDTQYF,TGTGCCAGCAGCGGAGGACAGGCTAGCGGGACAACAGATACGCAGTATTTT
TRBV6-1,-,TRBJ1-4,CASSEMWGEKLFF,TGTGCCAGCAGTGAAATGTGGGGTGAAAAACTGTTTTTT
TRBV7-2,TRBD2,TRBJ2-3,CASSFRTSMDTQYF,TGTGCCAGCAGCTTTCGGACTAGCATGGATACGCAGTATTTT
TRBV4-2,-,TRBJ1-3,CASSQEMARGNTIYF,TGTGCCAGCAGCCAAGAAATGGCGCGTGGAAACACCATATATTTT
TRBV5-1,-,TRBJ2-3,CASSYREGADTQYF,TGCGCCAGCAGCTATCGGGAAGGGGCAGATACGCAGTATTTT